Listed below are T cell receptor beta chains from one sample, sequenced in a study of cytomegalovirus exposure and HLA in healthy donors. This table comes from immunoSEQ multiplex PCR, and its TCRdb copy is limited to in-frame clones, with some not included. This table has around 110,000 clones, 55% to 65% appearing once. Sequencing input: PBMCs. All receptors derive from a middle-aged woman in good health and CMV-seropositive. Both conserved end residues are part of each CDR3. D genes are given only for firm matches. Where a row states a size, it is once, few, many or the class of an expanded clone; other rows omit it.

TRBJ2-1,TRBD2,TRBV15,.,TGTGCCACCAGCAGAGATACGTCTAGCGGGAGGGCTTCCCCGTACAATGAGCAGTTCTTC,CATSRDTSSGRASPYNEQFF
TRBJ1-2,TRBD1,TRBV6-6,few,TGTGCCAGCAGTCGGACAGGGCTAGGCTACACCTTC,CASSRTGLGYTF
TRBJ2-7,TRBD1,TRBV7-9,.,TGTGCCAGCAGCTTAGGACAGGGGTCCGGGGTAGCGGTTTACGAGCAGTACTTC,CASSLGQGSGVAVYEQYF
TRBJ2-7,.,TRBV15,once,TGTGCCACCAGCAGAGACAGGGCCTCCTACGAGCAGTACTTC,CATSRDRASYEQYF
TRBJ2-5,.,TRBV5-1,few,TGCGCCAGCAGCTTGGGGACACAGAACGAGCTGGACTTC,CASSLGTQNELDF
TRBJ2-7,TRBD1,TRBV30,.,TGTGCCTGGAGTGTAGGGGGCGGGTTTTACGAGCAGTACTTC,CAWSVGGGFYEQYF
TRBJ2-2,.,TRBV5-4,few,TGTGCCAGCAGCACCGCTGGGCTACAGGGGAACACCGGGGAGCTGTTTTTT,CASSTAGLQGNTGELFF
TRBJ1-5,TRBD1,TRBV4-3,few,TGCGCCAGCAGCCAAGGAACCGGGACAGGGGCCAATCAGCCCCAGCATTTT,CASSQGTGTGANQPQHF
TRBJ1-1,.,TRBV29-1,.,TGCAGCGCTCTATCGCTCGGCACTGAAGCTTTCTTT,CSALSLGTEAFF
TRBJ2-1,.,TRBV19,.,TGTGCCAGTAGTAGTACGGGAGCCCCCAATGAGCAGTTCTTC,CASSSTGAPNEQFF
TRBJ1-3,.,TRBV7-9,few,TGTTCCAGCAGCTTAGACCCGGTGGGGGGTCGAAACACCATATATTTT,CSSSLDPVGGRNTIYF
TRBJ1-4,TRBD1,TRBV27,.,TGTGCCAGCAGTCGACAGGGGGCGCGGAATGAAAAACTGTTTTTT,CASSRQGARNEKLFF
TRBJ2-7,TRBD2,TRBV2,once,TGTGCCAGCAGTCGCCTAGCGGGAGAGTACCACGAGCAGTACTTC,CASSRLAGEYHEQYF
TRBJ1-1,.,TRBV19,.,TGTGCCAGTAGTAGTGGGGAGAAAGGGTACACTGAAGCTTTCTTT,CASSSGEKGYTEAFF
TRBJ2-2,TRBD2,TRBV5-1,once,TGCGCCAGCAGCTTGGGGACTAGCGGGAGGCCTCCGAACACCGGGGAGCTGTTTTTT,CASSLGTSGRPPNTGELFF
TRBJ1-1,.,TRBV6-6,.,TGTGCCAGCAGCCTAGCGGGGTCACCCGAAGCTTTCTTT,CASSLAGSPEAFF
TRBJ1-1,.,TRBV7-2,.,TGTGCCAGCAGCTTTCGGGACACGTACACTGAAGCTTTCTTT,CASSFRDTYTEAFF
TRBJ2-7,TRBD2,TRBV18,.,TGTGCCAGCTCACCCGGGGGAGGGAGGGGAGCACTCTACGAGCAGTACTTC,CASSPGGGRGALYEQYF
TRBJ1-2,TRBD1,TRBV5-4,.,TGTGCCAACAGCGCACAGACAGGGAGTTACATCTATGGCTACACCTTC,CANSAQTGSYIYGYTF
TRBJ2-3,.,TRBV29-1,few,TGCAGCGTTGAAGTGGTTAATAGCGGAGATACGCAGTATTTT,CSVEVVNSGDTQYF
TRBJ2-2,TRBD2,TRBV9,.,TGTGCCAGCACCCAGACTAGCGGGAGGAATTGGGGGGAGCTGTTTTTT,CASTQTSGRNWGELFF
TRBJ1-1,.,TRBV19,once,TGTGCCAGTACCAACGGGGGGGAGGGAAACACTGAAGCTTTCTTT,CASTNGGEGNTEAFF
TRBJ2-5,.,TRBV15,.,TGTGCCACCAGCAGAGCCCCAGTTCTAGAGACCCAGTACTTC,CATSRAPVLETQYF
TRBJ1-2,TRBD1,TRBV7-9,.,TGTTCCAGCAGCTCAGGACAGGCGATCCCCTATGGCTACACCTTC,CSSSSGQAIPYGYTF
TRBJ2-5,.,TRBV9,.,TGTGCCAGCAGCGGCGGAGGGGCTAGCAGGAAAGAGACCCAGTACTTC,CASSGGGASRKETQYF
TRBJ2-7,TRBD1,TRBV29-1,.,TGCAGCGTTGAAGATCAAGGGACAGGAGTAGACGAGCAGTACTTC,CSVEDQGTGVDEQYF
TRBJ1-2,.,TRBV28,.,TGTGCCAGCAGTCCACCCGCCAGAAGAGGCCACACCTTC,CASSPPARRGHTF
TRBJ2-3,TRBD2,TRBV7-6,.,TGTGCCAGCAGCTTAGTGGGATCCAGCGGGAGTATTGGATATACGCAGTATTTT,CASSLVGSSGSIGYTQYF
TRBJ2-5,.,TRBV2,.,TGTGCCAGCAGTGAACGGGGACTGCCCCAAGAGACCCAGTACTTC,CASSERGLPQETQYF
TRBJ2-5,.,TRBV2,.,TGTGCCAGCAGTGATCGTCTAGCATTCCTCGGGGGGACCCAGTACTTC,CASSDRLAFLGGTQYF
TRBJ2-6,.,TRBV11-1,.,TGTGCCAGCAGCCCACAATTGTCATCTGGGGCCAACGTCCTGACTTTC,CASSPQLSSGANVLTF
TRBJ2-7,.,TRBV29-1,.,TGCAGCGTTGAAGGGGGCGTCGGGTACGAGCAGTACTTC,CSVEGGVGYEQYF
TRBJ2-1,TRBD2,TRBV27,.,TGTGCCGGCTTGGGACTAGCGGGAGACAATGAGCAGTTCTTC,CAGLGLAGDNEQFF
TRBJ1-5,.,TRBV27,few,TGTGCCAGCAGTTTCCACAGGGCACGGGACAATCAGCCCCAGCATTTT,CASSFHRARDNQPQHF
TRBJ2-7,.,TRBV5-1,few,TGCGCCAGCAGCTTGGGGGTGAGGACTTCCTCCTACGAGCAGTACTTC,CASSLGVRTSSYEQYF
TRBJ2-7,.,TRBV2,few,TGTGCCAGCAGTTTTGGACTCCGGGGGAACTACGAGCAGTACTTC,CASSFGLRGNYEQYF
TRBJ2-7,TRBD2,TRBV7-9,.,TGTTCCAGCAGCTTACGGAGCGGGAGCTACGAGCAGTACTTC,CSSSLRSGSYEQYF
TRBJ1-4,TRBD1,TRBV7-2,few,TGTGCCAGCCCGTATCCCCTTCACAGGGGCCGTCTACTGTTTTTT,CASPYPLHRGRLLFF
TRBJ2-2,.,TRBV25-1,.,TGTGCCAGCAGTATCGCGGGGAACACCGGGGAGCTGTTTTTT,CASSIAGNTGELFF
TRBJ1-4,.,TRBV19,.,TGTGCCAGTAGTATGCCCGGGGGTGAAAAACTGTTTTTT,CASSMPGGEKLFF
TRBJ2-7,TRBD1,TRBV7-8,few,TGTGCCAGCAGCCACCACAGGGGGCCCTCCTACGAGCAGTACTTC,CASSHHRGPSYEQYF
TRBJ2-7,TRBD2,TRBV4-3,once,TGCGCCAGCAGCCAAGAAGGACTAGCGGGAGGCGAGCAGTACTTC,CASSQEGLAGGEQYF
TRBJ2-3,TRBD1,TRBV7-8,.,TGTGCCAGCAGCTGGGACAGACAGTCCACAGATACGCAGTATTTT,CASSWDRQSTDTQYF
TRBJ2-1,TRBD2,TRBV18,.,TGTGCCAGCTCACTTCCACTGACTAGCGGTGAGCAGTTCTTC,CASSLPLTSGEQFF
TRBJ2-1,.,TRBV29-1,few,TGCAGCGGCAAAAGGGACTTCAGGAATGAGCAGTTCTTC,CSGKRDFRNEQFF
TRBJ2-1,TRBD1,TRBV6-6,.,TGTGCCAGCAGGACAGGGGTTTACGAGCAGTTCTTC,CASRTGVYEQFF
TRBJ2-5,.,TRBV7-2,.,TGTGCCAGCAGCCGTAACAGGGTTCTCCAAGAGACCCAGTACTTC,CASSRNRVLQETQYF
TRBJ1-6,.,TRBV4-3,.,TGCGCCAGCAGCCAAGAACTCGGGACAACCAATTCACCCCTCCACTTT,CASSQELGTTNSPLHF